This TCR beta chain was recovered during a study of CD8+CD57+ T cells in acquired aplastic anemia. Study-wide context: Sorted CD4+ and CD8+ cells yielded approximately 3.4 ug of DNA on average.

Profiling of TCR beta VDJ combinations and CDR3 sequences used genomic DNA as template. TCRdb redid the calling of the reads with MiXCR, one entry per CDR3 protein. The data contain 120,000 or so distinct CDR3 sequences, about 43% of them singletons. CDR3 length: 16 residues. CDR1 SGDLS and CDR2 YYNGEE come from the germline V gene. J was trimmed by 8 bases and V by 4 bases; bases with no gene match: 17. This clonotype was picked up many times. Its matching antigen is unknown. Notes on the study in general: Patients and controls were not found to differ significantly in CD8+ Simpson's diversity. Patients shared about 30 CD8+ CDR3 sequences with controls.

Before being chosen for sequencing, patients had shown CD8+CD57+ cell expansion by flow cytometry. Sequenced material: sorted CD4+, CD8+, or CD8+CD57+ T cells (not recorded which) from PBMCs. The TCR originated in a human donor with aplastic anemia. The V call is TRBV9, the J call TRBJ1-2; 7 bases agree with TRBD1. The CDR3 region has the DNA TGTGCCAGCAGCCTCACAGAATTACAGGGGAGAGGAGGCTACACCTTC. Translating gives CASSLTELQGRGGYTF.